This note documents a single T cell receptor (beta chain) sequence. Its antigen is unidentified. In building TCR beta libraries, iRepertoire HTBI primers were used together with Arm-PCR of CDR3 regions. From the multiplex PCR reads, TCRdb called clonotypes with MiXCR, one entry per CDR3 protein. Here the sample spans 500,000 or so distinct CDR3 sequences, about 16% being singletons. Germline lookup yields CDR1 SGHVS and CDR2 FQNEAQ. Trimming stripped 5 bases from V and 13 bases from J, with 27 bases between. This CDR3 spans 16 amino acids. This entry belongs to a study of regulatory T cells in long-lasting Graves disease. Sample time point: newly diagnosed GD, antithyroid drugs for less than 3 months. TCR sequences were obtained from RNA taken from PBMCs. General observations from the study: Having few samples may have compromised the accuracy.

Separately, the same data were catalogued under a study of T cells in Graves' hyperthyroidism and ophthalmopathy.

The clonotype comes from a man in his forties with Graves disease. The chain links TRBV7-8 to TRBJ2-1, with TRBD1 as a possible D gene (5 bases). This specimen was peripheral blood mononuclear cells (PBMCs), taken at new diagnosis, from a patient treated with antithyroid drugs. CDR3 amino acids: CASSLGVGFMQETQFF. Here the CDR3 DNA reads TGTGCCAGCAGCCTAGGGGTAGGGTTTATGCAAGAGACCCAGTTCTTC.